This is a list of T cell receptor beta chains from one sample in a study of CD8 T cells in Susac syndrome. TCRdb itself ran the immunoSEQ multiplex PCR reads through MiXCR, one entry per CDR3 protein. The table records around 56,000 distinct CDR3 sequences, about 92% of them present only once. Sequenced: CD8+ T cells from PBMCs. These receptors came from a human donor in good health. Each CDR3 is given with its conserved first and last residue. D genes are given only for firm matches. Clone size is given for some rows only: seen once, a few or many times, or a class if the clone is expanded.

CASSSGLAIETQYF	TGTGCCAGCAGTTCGGGACTAGCGATAGAGACCCAGTACTTC	TRBV6-5	TRBJ2-5	TRBD2	NA
CASSYPGANQPQHF	TGTGCCAGCAGTTACCCTGGGGCCAATCAGCCCCAGCATTTT	TRBV6-6	TRBJ1-5	NA	NA
CSANWDSISSSYNSPLHF	TGCAGTGCTAATTGGGACAGCATCTCGAGCTCCTATAATTCACCCCTCCACTTT	TRBV20-1	TRBJ1-6	TRBD1	once
CSVEDGQEDYEQYF	TGCAGCGTTGAAGATGGGCAGGAGGACTACGAGCAGTACTTC	TRBV29-1	TRBJ2-7	NA	NA
CASSHAPGHSTDTQYF	TGTGCCAGCAGCCATGCCCCCGGGCACTCCACAGATACGCAGTATTTT	TRBV12-3/TRBV12-4	TRBJ2-3	NA	NA
CASSLTGGGTEAFF	TGTGCCAGCAGCTTGACAGGGGGCGGCACTGAAGCTTTCTTT	TRBV11-2	TRBJ1-1	TRBD1	NA
CASSLWGQGDSYEQYF	TGTGCCAGCAGCCTATGGGGACAGGGGGACTCCTACGAGCAGTACTTC	TRBV2	TRBJ2-7	TRBD1	NA
CASSFGTGAYEQYF	TGTGCCAGCAGTTTCGGGACAGGGGCCTACGAGCAGTACTTC	TRBV12-3/TRBV12-4	TRBJ2-7	TRBD1	few
CAWSPPVGDLEQYF	TGTGCCTGGAGTCCCCCTGTAGGAGACTTGGAGCAGTACTTC	TRBV30	TRBJ2-7	NA	once
CASSLSNRGIGEKLFF	TGTGCCAGCAGTTTGAGCAACAGGGGGATCGGTGAAAAACTGTTTTTT	TRBV27	TRBJ1-4	TRBD1	NA
CASSRSPEQYF	TGTGCCAGCAGCCGTTCCCCCGAGCAGTACTTC	TRBV7-9	TRBJ2-7	NA	NA
CASSSMEMEHSYNEQFF	TGTGCCAGCAGTTCCATGGAGATGGAGCACTCCTACAATGAGCAGTTCTTC	TRBV12-3/TRBV12-4	TRBJ2-1	NA	once
CASSLRGPPEQYF	TGTGCCAGCAGTTTAAGGGGACCCCCCGAGCAGTACTTC	TRBV12-3/TRBV12-4	TRBJ2-7	NA	NA
CASSLDMSEAFF	TGCGCCAGCAGCTTGGATATGTCCGAAGCTTTCTTT	TRBV5-1	TRBJ1-1	NA	NA
CASSPRQGGLTDTQYF	TGTGCCAGCTCACCGAGGCAGGGAGGACTCACAGATACGCAGTATTTT	TRBV18	TRBJ2-3	NA	NA
CASRGRYEQYF	TGTGCCAGCAGGGGACGGTACGAGCAGTACTTC	TRBV2	TRBJ2-7	NA	NA
CASSWLARTGPEAFF	TGTGCCAGCAGCTGGCTTGCCCGGACAGGTCCTGAAGCTTTCTTT	TRBV7-9	TRBJ1-1	TRBD1	NA
CASSFRFRAGGPVLSTDTQYF	TGTGCCAGCAGTTTTCGCTTTAGAGCGGGGGGGCCCGTCCTCAGCACAGATACGCAGTATTTT	TRBV6-2/TRBV6-3	TRBJ2-3	TRBD2	NA
CASSQSVGFGGRRDGSYNEQFF	TGCGCCAGCAGCCAAAGCGTGGGGTTCGGGGGACGCCGGGATGGCTCCTACAATGAGCAGTTCTTC	TRBV4-1	TRBJ2-1	NA	NA
CASSATGDGYTF	TGTGCCAGCAGCGCGACAGGGGATGGCTACACCTTC	TRBV7-9	TRBJ1-2	TRBD1	NA